Listed below are T cell receptor beta chains from one sample, sequenced in a study of shared clonotypes between healthy human individuals. The protocol was immunoSEQ multiplex PCR, while the TCRdb copy is restricted to in-frame clones and leaves out a portion. This sample yields about 1.5 million clones, of which 95% to 99% are seen a single time; around 0.45% belongs to the top ten. Sequenced: naive CD4+ T cells sorted from blood. Receptor source: a man aged 30-40 years in good health. Each CDR3 is given with its conserved first and last residue. Fields, in order: clone size, D gene, V gene, J gene, CDR3 protein, CDR3 DNA. D genes are given only for firm matches. Only part of the rows carry a size: once, few, many, or a class if the clone is expanded.

clone size: -
D gene: -
V gene: TRBV5-1
J gene: TRBJ1-2
CDR3 protein: CASGGDYGYTF
CDR3 DNA: TGCGCCAGCGGCGGGGACTATGGCTACACCTTC

clone size: -
D gene: -
V gene: TRBV15
J gene: TRBJ1-5
CDR3 protein: CATSRDPQHNQPQHF
CDR3 DNA: TGTGCCACCAGCAGAGATCCACAGCACAATCAGCCCCAGCATTTT

clone size: -
D gene: -
V gene: TRBV20-1
J gene: TRBJ2-1
CDR3 protein: CSARTYNEQFF
CDR3 DNA: TGCAGTGCCAGAACCTACAATGAGCAGTTCTTC

clone size: -
D gene: -
V gene: TRBV9
J gene: TRBJ2-3
CDR3 protein: CASSVGPEDTQYF
CDR3 DNA: TGTGCCAGCAGCGTAGGTCCGGAAGATACGCAGTATTTT

clone size: -
D gene: -
V gene: TRBV9
J gene: TRBJ2-1
CDR3 protein: CASSVTGANNEQFF
CDR3 DNA: TGTGCCAGCAGCGTAACGGGGGCCAACAATGAGCAGTTCTTC

clone size: -
D gene: -
V gene: TRBV6-1
J gene: TRBJ1-5
CDR3 protein: CASTPSGRNQPQHF
CDR3 DNA: TGTGCCAGCACCCCTTCGGGCCGCAATCAGCCCCAGCATTTT

clone size: few
D gene: -
V gene: TRBV4-2
J gene: TRBJ2-7
CDR3 protein: CASSREDTAREQYF
CDR3 DNA: TGTGCCAGCAGCCGGGAAGACACTGCTAGGGAGCAGTACTTC

clone size: -
D gene: -
V gene: TRBV19
J gene: TRBJ2-7
CDR3 protein: CASIVGNSYEQYF
CDR3 DNA: TGTGCCAGTATTGTAGGGAACTCCTACGAGCAGTACTTC

clone size: -
D gene: -
V gene: TRBV7-9
J gene: TRBJ1-1
CDR3 protein: CASSFGGTPNTEAFF
CDR3 DNA: TGTGCCAGCAGCTTCGGAGGGACACCGAACACTGAAGCTTTCTTT

clone size: -
D gene: -
V gene: TRBV6-5
J gene: TRBJ2-3
CDR3 protein: CASSYSEGTFAYF
CDR3 DNA: TGTGCCAGCAGTTACTCGGAGGGGACCTTTGCGTATTTT

clone size: -
D gene: TRBD1
V gene: TRBV29-1
J gene: TRBJ2-7
CDR3 protein: CSGQGASNEQYF
CDR3 DNA: TGCAGTGGACAGGGGGCTAGCAACGAGCAGTACTTC

clone size: -
D gene: -
V gene: TRBV5-1
J gene: TRBJ2-5
CDR3 protein: CASSVYQETQYF
CDR3 DNA: TGCGCCAGCAGCGTGTACCAAGAGACCCAGTACTTC

clone size: -
D gene: -
V gene: TRBV28
J gene: TRBJ1-5
CDR3 protein: CASRNRVSNQPQHF
CDR3 DNA: TGTGCCAGCAGGAACAGGGTTAGCAATCAGCCCCAGCATTTT

clone size: once
D gene: TRBD2
V gene: TRBV4-1
J gene: TRBJ2-7
CDR3 protein: CASSQVDPGLAGGITYEQYF
CDR3 DNA: TGCGCCAGCAGCCAAGTCGATCCGGGACTAGCGGGAGGGATCACCTACGAGCAGTACTTC

clone size: -
D gene: -
V gene: TRBV28
J gene: TRBJ2-3
CDR3 protein: CAGAGGGGTDTQYF
CDR3 DNA: TGTGCCGGCGCCGGGGGAGGCGGGACAGATACGCAGTATTTT

clone size: -
D gene: -
V gene: TRBV4-3
J gene: TRBJ2-7
CDR3 protein: CASSQESGSYEQYF
CDR3 DNA: TGCGCCAGCAGCCAAGAGTCAGGGTCCTACGAGCAGTACTTC

clone size: -
D gene: TRBD1
V gene: TRBV5-1
J gene: TRBJ1-1
CDR3 protein: CASSPLGTGGSNTEAFF
CDR3 DNA: TGCGCCAGCAGCCCACTCGGGACAGGGGGCTCGAACACTGAAGCTTTCTTT

clone size: -
D gene: -
V gene: TRBV5-1
J gene: TRBJ2-1
CDR3 protein: CASRRYSGTEDEQFF
CDR3 DNA: TGCGCCAGCAGACGGTATAGCGGGACAGAAGATGAGCAGTTCTTC

clone size: once
D gene: -
V gene: TRBV13
J gene: TRBJ1-3
CDR3 protein: CASSSSRKISGNTIYF
CDR3 DNA: TGTGCCAGCAGCTCCTCAAGGAAGATTTCTGGAAACACCATATATTTT

clone size: -
D gene: TRBD2
V gene: TRBV2
J gene: TRBJ2-5
CDR3 protein: CASGSSGIQETQYF
CDR3 DNA: TGTGCCAGCGGCTCTAGCGGGATTCAAGAGACCCAGTACTTC

clone size: -
D gene: -
V gene: TRBV28
J gene: TRBJ1-5
CDR3 protein: CASSFSGGSNQPQHF
CDR3 DNA: TGTGCCAGCAGTTTCTCGGGCGGAAGCAATCAGCCCCAGCATTTT

clone size: -
D gene: -
V gene: TRBV2
J gene: TRBJ2-5
CDR3 protein: CASSGIRYQETQYF
CDR3 DNA: TGTGCCAGCAGTGGCATACGATACCAAGAGACCCAGTACTTC